This entry features one TCR beta chain sequence. Its target is not known. This sample is drawn from a study of T and B cells in COVID-19 patients. Across the study: The recovered patients had mostly mild to moderate COVID-19 with outpatient management. Findings and limits, study-wide: Of thousands of TCR clusters found only in the recovered cohort, 25 to 35 had low generation probability. Patients with COVID-19 reportedly showed strongly skewed T cell receptor beta variable and joining gene usage.

From blood, roughly 250-500 ng of genomic DNA served as TRB template. TRB rearrangements were amplified by multiplex PCR with BIOMED2 TRB-A/B primers. Via MiXCR, TCRdb re-called the multiplex PCR reads, giving one row per CDR3 protein. The sample has under 750 distinct CDR3 sequences, 20% to 25% seen once. Material: blood. This sequence originates from a human donor with active COVID-19.

The CDR3 nucleotides read TGTGCCAGCAGCTGGGAGGGGGCATCGTCCGGGGATGAGCAGTTCTTC. It specifies CASSWEGASSGDEQFF. The rearrangement joins TRBV5-5 to TRBJ2-1; D could derive from TRBD1 or TRBD2 (7 bases each). The CDR3 is made up of 16 amino acids. V was trimmed by 3 bases and J by 8 bases, leaving 21 bases between them. The germline CDR1 and CDR2 sequences are SGHKS and YYEKEE (reference sequence).